This T cell receptor (beta chain) was identified in a study of PD-1 blockade in classical Hodgkin lymphoma. With no exception, relapse followed autologous stem cell transplantation in all patients, and brentuximab vedotin exposure varied. CDR3 length: 15 amino acids. In germline, CDR1 is MNHEY, CDR2 SVGAGI. Trimming took 6 bases from V and 6 from J, leaving 18 bases between them. Repertoires were generated with immunoSEQ multiplex PCR, while TCRdb's copy carries only in-frame clones and drops some. The table shows some 150,000 clones, with about 81% occurring only once. Sequences were derived from peripheral blood mononuclear cells (PBMCs), sampled before the second cycle of nivolumab. The rearrangement joins TRBV6-5 to TRBJ1-5; D is undetermined. The sequence was collected from a human donor with classical Hodgkin lymphoma. The CDR3 nucleotides are TGTGCCAGCAGAAGGGTGGGGAGAGGAGCTCAGCCCCAGCATTTT. Translation: CASRRVGRGAQPQHF.